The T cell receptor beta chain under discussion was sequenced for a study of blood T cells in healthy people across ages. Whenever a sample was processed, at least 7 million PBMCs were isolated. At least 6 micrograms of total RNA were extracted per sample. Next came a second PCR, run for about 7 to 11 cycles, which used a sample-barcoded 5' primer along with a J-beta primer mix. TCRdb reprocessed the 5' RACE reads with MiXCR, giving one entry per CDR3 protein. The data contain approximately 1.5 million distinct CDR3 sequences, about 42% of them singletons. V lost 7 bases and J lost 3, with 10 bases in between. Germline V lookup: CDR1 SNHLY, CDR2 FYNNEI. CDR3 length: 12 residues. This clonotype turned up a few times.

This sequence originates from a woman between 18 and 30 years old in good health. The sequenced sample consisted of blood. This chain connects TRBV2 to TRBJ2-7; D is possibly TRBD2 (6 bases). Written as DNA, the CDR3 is TGTGCCAGCACGGGAGTTAACTACGAGCAGTACTTC. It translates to CASTGVNYEQYF.